The clone carrying this TCR beta chain was counted a few times. Antigen: not known. A J-beta primer mix and a sample-barcoded 5' primer were used in a second PCR of about 7 to 12 cycles. TCRdb ran MiXCR on the 5' RACE reads and lists one entry per CDR3 protein. The data contain approximately 800,000 distinct CDR3 sequences, under 30% of them singletons. The data were obtained in a study of blood T cells in healthy people across ages. Study findings and constraints: Donor CMV status was unknown, possibly confounding expanded clonotype changes.

Trimming removed 3 bases at V and 0 bases at J, with 15 bases between. The germline CDR1 and CDR2 sequences are SGHRS and YFSETQ. This CDR3 has 16 amino acids. Separately, the same data were catalogued under a study of T cells of mothers and their children. As reported in that work: Each child gave 2.5 million to 3.5 million TCR beta CDR3 reads (each mother, over 9.5 million).

The chain employs TRBV5-1 and TRBJ1-1; weak D call: TRBD1 (6 bases). Sequenced input: blood. The sequence came from a boy aged 10-17 years in good health. The CDR3 reads CASSSRGASMNTEAFF. CDR3 nucleotide sequence: TGCGCCAGCAGCTCCCGGGGGGCCTCAATGAACACTGAAGCTTTCTTT.